Many counts were recorded for the clone carrying this T cell receptor beta chain. Its antigen is not known. V was shortened by 0 bases and J by 3 bases, with 6 bases between the two germline ends. The CDR3 spans 13 residues. Germline CDR1 and CDR2: DFQATT and SNEGSKA (reference sequence). This sample stems from a study of Graves' ophthalmopathy and Graves' hyperthyroidism. Study-level points and caveats: Using a 13-signature model, the authors split ophthalmopathy from stable hyperthyroidism, with about 90% sensitivity and approximately 84% specificity. Forecasting of ophthalmopathy progression by the model achieved more than 70% sensitivity and 72.22% specificity. A majority of expanded thyroid clonotypes exceeding 0.001 frequency were likewise present in blood.

The authors diagnosed from clinical symptoms, serum thyroxine, TRAb, thyroid ultrasound and orbital computed tomography. Transcripts of RNA were the source for amplifying TCR beta CDR3 regions. An initial RT-PCR round employing HTBI primers preceded a second-round multiplex PCR. TCRdb used MiXCR to reprocess the multiplex PCR reads, holding one entry per CDR3 protein. This sample has roughly 420,000 distinct CDR3 sequences, with around a fifth found just once. The sequence came from a woman aged 18-29 years with stable Graves' hyperthyroidism. V and J are TRBV20-1 and TRBJ1-5; no firm D call. Sequencing was performed on peripheral blood. CDR3: CSARDSVNQPQHF. The CDR3 coding sequence is TGCAGTGCTAGAGACAGTGTCAATCAGCCCCAGCATTTT.